This is a list of T cell receptor beta chains from one sample in a study of long-term antiretroviral therapy in people with HIV. Data came from immunoSEQ multiplex PCR; TCRdb stores just in-frame clones and leaves some out. The table records roughly 34,000 clones, approximately 95% of them present only once. The sample consisted of unsorted PBMCs, taken around 5 years after starting antiretroviral therapy. Receptors were obtained from a woman between 45 and 60 years old with HIV. Each CDR3 is given with its conserved first and last residue. The order of the fields is D gene, V gene, J gene, clone size, CDR3 protein, CDR3 DNA. D genes are given only for firm matches. Clone size is given for some rows only: seen once, a few or many times, or a class if the clone is expanded.

D gene: NA; V gene: TRBV5-1; J gene: TRBJ2-3; clone size: NA; CDR3 protein: CASSLVPAGGTDTQYF; CDR3 DNA: TGCGCCAGCAGCTTGGTACCGGCAGGGGGCACAGATACGCAGTATTTT
D gene: TRBD2; V gene: TRBV7-7; J gene: TRBJ2-1; clone size: NA; CDR3 protein: CASSNSGGSYNEQFF; CDR3 DNA: TGTGCTAGCAGCAATAGCGGGGGCTCCTACAATGAGCAGTTCTTC
D gene: NA; V gene: TRBV14; J gene: TRBJ2-3; clone size: NA; CDR3 protein: CASSPTGWPTDTQYF; CDR3 DNA: TGTGCCAGCAGCCCGACCGGATGGCCCACAGATACGCAGTATTTT
D gene: NA; V gene: TRBV2; J gene: TRBJ1-1; clone size: NA; CDR3 protein: CASSEGHSLATEAFF; CDR3 DNA: TGTGCCAGCAGTGAGGGACACTCACTCGCCACTGAAGCTTTCTTT
D gene: TRBD1; V gene: TRBV7-8; J gene: TRBJ2-2; clone size: NA; CDR3 protein: CASIPGTGPFGELFF; CDR3 DNA: TGTGCCAGCATCCCCGGGACAGGGCCTTTCGGGGAGCTGTTTTTT
D gene: NA; V gene: TRBV4-1; J gene: TRBJ1-3; clone size: NA; CDR3 protein: CASSQESGGNTIYF; CDR3 DNA: TGCGCCAGCAGCCAAGAATCTGGAGGAAACACCATATATTTT
D gene: NA; V gene: TRBV9; J gene: TRBJ1-4; clone size: NA; CDR3 protein: CASSVGQRNEKLFF; CDR3 DNA: TGTGCCAGCAGCGTAGGACAGCGTAATGAAAAACTGTTTTTT
D gene: NA; V gene: TRBV28; J gene: TRBJ2-5; clone size: NA; CDR3 protein: CASSFPLSGGGGETQYF; CDR3 DNA: TGTGCCAGCAGTTTCCCCCTCTCCGGGGGCGGAGGGGAGACCCAGTACTTC
D gene: TRBD1; V gene: TRBV2; J gene: TRBJ2-7; clone size: few; CDR3 protein: CASSVGTGGYEQYF; CDR3 DNA: TGTGCCAGCAGTGTAGGGACAGGGGGCTACGAGCAGTACTTC
D gene: NA; V gene: TRBV6-6; J gene: TRBJ1-2; clone size: NA; CDR3 protein: CASSYPPSNYGYTF; CDR3 DNA: TGTGCCAGCAGTTACCCCCCATCTAACTATGGCTACACCTTC
D gene: NA; V gene: TRBV9; J gene: TRBJ2-1; clone size: NA; CDR3 protein: CASSFRTVGVNEQFF; CDR3 DNA: TGTGCCAGCAGCTTCCGGACAGTCGGAGTGAATGAGCAGTTCTTC
D gene: NA; V gene: TRBV2; J gene: TRBJ2-7; clone size: NA; CDR3 protein: CASSERRITYEQYF; CDR3 DNA: TGTGCCAGCAGTGAACGGCGGATTACCTACGAGCAGTACTTC
D gene: NA; V gene: TRBV4-1; J gene: TRBJ1-2; clone size: NA; CDR3 protein: CASSQEGGVRGYTF; CDR3 DNA: TGCGCCAGCAGCCAAGAGGGGGGCGTGAGGGGCTACACCTTC
D gene: NA; V gene: TRBV6-5; J gene: TRBJ1-5; clone size: NA; CDR3 protein: CASSPTGTGSQPQHF; CDR3 DNA: TGTGCCAGCAGTCCTACAGGGACGGGAAGCCAGCCCCAGCATTTT
D gene: NA; V gene: TRBV2; J gene: TRBJ2-4; clone size: NA; CDR3 protein: CASSEDRAKNIQYF; CDR3 DNA: TGTGCCAGCAGTGAAGACAGAGCCAAAAACATTCAGTACTTC
D gene: NA; V gene: TRBV18; J gene: TRBJ1-1; clone size: NA; CDR3 protein: CASLIMGEVNTEAFF; CDR3 DNA: TGTGCCAGCTTAATTATGGGGGAGGTGAACACTGAAGCTTTCTTT
D gene: TRBD2; V gene: TRBV5-1; J gene: TRBJ2-6; clone size: once; CDR3 protein: CASSISLRAWGGSGANVLTF; CDR3 DNA: TGCGCCAGCAGCATTAGCCTCAGGGCGTGGGGGGGCTCTGGGGCCAACGTCCTGACTTTC
D gene: TRBD2; V gene: TRBV5-4; J gene: TRBJ2-5; clone size: NA; CDR3 protein: CASKKSGGQETQYF; CDR3 DNA: TGTGCCAGCAAAAAGTCGGGGGGCCAAGAGACCCAGTACTTC
D gene: NA; V gene: TRBV11-2; J gene: TRBJ2-7; clone size: NA; CDR3 protein: CASSLGDYEQYF; CDR3 DNA: TGTGCCAGCAGCTTAGGTGACTACGAGCAGTACTTC
D gene: NA; V gene: TRBV19; J gene: TRBJ1-4; clone size: NA; CDR3 protein: CASSLTNEKLFF; CDR3 DNA: TGTGCCAGTAGTTTAACTAATGAAAAACTGTTTTTT
D gene: NA; V gene: TRBV21-1; J gene: TRBJ2-5; clone size: NA; CDR3 protein: CASQGVGVRETQYF; CDR3 DNA: TGTGCCAGTCAGGGGGTGGGGGTCCGGGAGACCCAGTACTTC
D gene: NA; V gene: TRBV19; J gene: TRBJ1-1; clone size: once; CDR3 protein: CASSMVSGTEAFF; CDR3 DNA: TGTGCCAGTAGTATGGTCTCGGGGACTGAAGCTTTCTTT
D gene: NA; V gene: TRBV4-1; J gene: TRBJ1-2; clone size: few; CDR3 protein: CASSQDSTGVGYTF; CDR3 DNA: TGCGCCAGCAGCCAAGATTCAACCGGGGTTGGCTACACCTTC
D gene: TRBD2; V gene: TRBV11-2; J gene: TRBJ2-4; clone size: NA; CDR3 protein: CASSRTRAGDYIQYF; CDR3 DNA: TGTGCCAGCAGCCGAACCAGGGCGGGGGACTACATTCAGTACTTC
D gene: NA; V gene: TRBV4-3; J gene: TRBJ2-3; clone size: NA; CDR3 protein: CASSRVTRDTQYF; CDR3 DNA: TGCGCCAGCAGCCGCGTGACTAGAGATACGCAGTATTTT
D gene: TRBD2; V gene: TRBV4-2; J gene: TRBJ2-7; clone size: NA; CDR3 protein: CASSPLSTGGPYEQYF; CDR3 DNA: TGTGCCAGCAGCCCTCTTTCTACGGGAGGTCCCTACGAGCAGTACTTC
D gene: TRBD1; V gene: TRBV5-4; J gene: TRBJ2-3; clone size: NA; CDR3 protein: CASSLSRDRVSDTQYF; CDR3 DNA: TGTGCCAGCAGCTTGTCACGGGACAGGGTCTCCGATACGCAGTATTTT
D gene: NA; V gene: TRBV7-2; J gene: TRBJ2-1; clone size: NA; CDR3 protein: CASSSLTYEQFF; CDR3 DNA: TGTGCCAGCAGCTCGTTAACATATGAGCAGTTCTTC
D gene: NA; V gene: TRBV2; J gene: TRBJ1-5; clone size: NA; CDR3 protein: CASSRASNQPQHF; CDR3 DNA: TGTGCCAGCAGCAGGGCTAGCAATCAGCCCCAGCATTTT
D gene: TRBD2; V gene: TRBV7-9; J gene: TRBJ2-1; clone size: NA; CDR3 protein: CASSLDASGGRGQFF; CDR3 DNA: TGTGCCAGCAGCTTAGACGCTAGCGGGGGCCGGGGGCAGTTCTTC
D gene: NA; V gene: TRBV6-5; J gene: TRBJ2-1; clone size: NA; CDR3 protein: CASSTYNEQFF; CDR3 DNA: TGTGCCAGCAGTACCTACAATGAGCAGTTCTTC
D gene: NA; V gene: TRBV9; J gene: TRBJ2-7; clone size: few; CDR3 protein: CASSVEGQYYEQYF; CDR3 DNA: TGTGCCAGCAGCGTAGAGGGACAATATTACGAGCAGTACTTC
D gene: TRBD2; V gene: TRBV2; J gene: TRBJ2-1; clone size: NA; CDR3 protein: CASSAGLAGDLDEQFF; CDR3 DNA: TGTGCCAGCAGTGCTGGACTAGCGGGGGACTTGGATGAGCAGTTCTTC
D gene: NA; V gene: TRBV10-3; J gene: TRBJ1-2; clone size: NA; CDR3 protein: CAISEQYGYTF; CDR3 DNA: TGTGCCATCAGTGAGCAGTATGGCTACACCTTC
D gene: NA; V gene: TRBV4-2; J gene: TRBJ1-1; clone size: NA; CDR3 protein: CASSQELFGEAFF; CDR3 DNA: TGTGCCAGCAGCCAAGAACTCTTTGGGGAGGCTTTCTTT
D gene: NA; V gene: TRBV7-8; J gene: TRBJ2-2; clone size: NA; CDR3 protein: CASSGGRRPNTGELFF; CDR3 DNA: TGTGCCAGCAGCGGGGGCCGCAGACCGAACACCGGGGAGCTGTTTTTT
D gene: NA; V gene: TRBV5-6; J gene: TRBJ1-5; clone size: NA; CDR3 protein: CASSFGMGNQPQHF; CDR3 DNA: TGTGCCAGCAGCTTCGGGATGGGTAATCAGCCCCAGCATTTT
D gene: TRBD1; V gene: TRBV19; J gene: TRBJ1-2; clone size: NA; CDR3 protein: CASRIRGGEGAPNYGYTF; CDR3 DNA: TGTGCCAGTAGGATACGAGGCGGCGAGGGGGCTCCTAACTATGGCTACACCTTC
D gene: NA; V gene: TRBV7-2; J gene: TRBJ1-6; clone size: NA; CDR3 protein: CASSLDRVYSPLHF; CDR3 DNA: TGTGCCAGCAGCTTAGACAGGGTCTATTCACCCCTCCACTTT
D gene: TRBD2; V gene: TRBV6-5; J gene: TRBJ2-5; clone size: NA; CDR3 protein: CASSYIAGGPKETQYF; CDR3 DNA: TGTGCCAGCAGTTACATAGCGGGGGGCCCGAAAGAGACCCAGTACTTC
D gene: NA; V gene: TRBV30; J gene: TRBJ1-4; clone size: NA; CDR3 protein: CAWSVLMGYNEKLFF; CDR3 DNA: TGTGCCTGGAGTGTACTCATGGGGTATAATGAAAAACTGTTTTTT
D gene: NA; V gene: TRBV6-6; J gene: TRBJ1-2; clone size: NA; CDR3 protein: CASSFTGTYGYTF; CDR3 DNA: TGTGCCAGCAGCTTTACAGGGACCTATGGCTACACCTTC
D gene: NA; V gene: TRBV9; J gene: TRBJ2-3; clone size: NA; CDR3 protein: CASSVGGSGDTQYF; CDR3 DNA: TGTGCCAGCAGCGTAGGAGGTAGTGGAGATACGCAGTATTTT
D gene: TRBD2; V gene: TRBV11-2; J gene: TRBJ2-1; clone size: NA; CDR3 protein: CASSLGMPGGPGEQFF; CDR3 DNA: TGTGCCAGCAGCTTAGGGATGCCGGGGGGTCCGGGTGAGCAGTTCTTC
D gene: NA; V gene: TRBV10-3; J gene: TRBJ2-7; clone size: NA; CDR3 protein: CAISGSNEQYF; CDR3 DNA: TGTGCCATCAGTGGTTCGAACGAGCAGTACTTC
D gene: TRBD1; V gene: TRBV30; J gene: TRBJ1-5; clone size: NA; CDR3 protein: CAWSGGQFNQPQHF; CDR3 DNA: TGTGCCTGGAGTGGGGGACAGTTTAATCAGCCCCAGCATTTT
D gene: TRBD1; V gene: TRBV6-5; J gene: TRBJ1-2; clone size: NA; CDR3 protein: CASSYTRTGRNYGYTF; CDR3 DNA: TGTGCCAGCAGTTACACAAGGACAGGGAGGAACTATGGCTACACCTTC
D gene: NA; V gene: TRBV10-3; J gene: TRBJ1-2; clone size: NA; CDR3 protein: CAIRITSQGGYGYTF; CDR3 DNA: TGTGCCATCAGGATTACCTCACAGGGAGGCTATGGCTACACCTTC
D gene: NA; V gene: TRBV9; J gene: TRBJ2-2; clone size: NA; CDR3 protein: CASSVGLATGELFF; CDR3 DNA: TGTGCCAGCAGCGTAGGTTTAGCGACCGGGGAGCTGTTTTTT
D gene: NA; V gene: TRBV7-9; J gene: TRBJ2-3; clone size: NA; CDR3 protein: CASSLQTDTQYF; CDR3 DNA: TGTGCCAGCAGCTTACAAACAGATACGCAGTATTTT
D gene: NA; V gene: TRBV5-6; J gene: TRBJ1-2; clone size: NA; CDR3 protein: CASSLATDDWGYTF; CDR3 DNA: TGTGCCAGCAGCTTGGCCACAGACGATTGGGGCTACACCTTC
D gene: TRBD1; V gene: TRBV7-3; J gene: TRBJ1-1; clone size: NA; CDR3 protein: CASSMTGTGEAFF; CDR3 DNA: TGTGCCAGCAGCATGACCGGGACAGGGGAAGCTTTCTTT
D gene: TRBD1; V gene: TRBV7-7; J gene: TRBJ2-6; clone size: NA; CDR3 protein: CASSPPDRPNVLTF; CDR3 DNA: TGTGCTAGCAGCCCACCGGACAGGCCAAACGTCCTGACTTTC
D gene: NA; V gene: TRBV6-5; J gene: TRBJ1-1; clone size: NA; CDR3 protein: CASSYTGLSEAFF; CDR3 DNA: TGTGCCAGCAGCTACACAGGGTTAAGTGAAGCTTTCTTT
D gene: NA; V gene: TRBV23-1; J gene: TRBJ1-3; clone size: NA; CDR3 protein: CASTIKFFSGNTIYF; CDR3 DNA: TGCGCCAGCACTATAAAGTTTTTCTCTGGAAACACCATATATTTT
D gene: NA; V gene: TRBV25-1; J gene: TRBJ1-3; clone size: NA; CDR3 protein: CASRDYGNTIYF; CDR3 DNA: TGTGCCAGCCGGGACTACGGAAACACCATATATTTT
D gene: TRBD2; V gene: TRBV2; J gene: TRBJ2-2; clone size: NA; CDR3 protein: CASSIVGGGTGELFF; CDR3 DNA: TGTGCCAGCAGTATCGTTGGGGGGGGCACCGGGGAGCTGTTTTTT
D gene: NA; V gene: TRBV7-2; J gene: TRBJ2-7; clone size: NA; CDR3 protein: CASSPTGYEQYF; CDR3 DNA: TGTGCCAGCAGCCCGACAGGCTACGAGCAGTACTTC
D gene: TRBD2; V gene: TRBV7-6; J gene: TRBJ2-3; clone size: NA; CDR3 protein: CASSPWGGDSTDTQYF; CDR3 DNA: TGTGCCAGCAGCCCCTGGGGGGGGGATAGCACAGATACGCAGTATTTT
D gene: NA; V gene: TRBV7-2; J gene: TRBJ1-1; clone size: NA; CDR3 protein: CASSLPTGEAFF; CDR3 DNA: TGTGCCAGCAGCTTACCAACAGGGGAAGCTTTCTTT